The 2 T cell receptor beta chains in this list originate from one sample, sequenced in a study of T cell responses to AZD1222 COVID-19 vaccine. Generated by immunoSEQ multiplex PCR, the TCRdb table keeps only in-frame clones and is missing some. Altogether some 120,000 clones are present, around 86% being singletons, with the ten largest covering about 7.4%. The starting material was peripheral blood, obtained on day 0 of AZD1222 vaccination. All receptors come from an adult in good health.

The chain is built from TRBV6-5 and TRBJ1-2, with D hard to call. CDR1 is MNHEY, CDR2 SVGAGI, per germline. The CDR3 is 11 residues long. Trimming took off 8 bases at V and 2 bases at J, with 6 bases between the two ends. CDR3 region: CASGRNYGYTF. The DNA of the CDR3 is TGTGCCAGCGGCCGGAACTATGGCTACACCTTC.

The CDR3 bases are TGTGCCAGCAGCTTAAATGGTCGTGCAGATACGCAGTATTTT. Its translation is CASSLNGRADTQYF. The chain carries TRBV7-3 and TRBJ2-3; D uncertain. CDR3 length: 14 amino acids. Per germline, CDR1 SGHTA and CDR2 FQGTGA. V lost 1 base and J lost 4, with 9 bases in between.